Following are 18 T cell receptor beta chains from one sample sequenced in a study of T cells in Graves' hyperthyroidism and ophthalmopathy. RNA transcripts yielded amplified TCR beta CDR3 regions. Using the HTBI primer set, a first-round RT-PCR was run on the TCR CDR3. TCRdb redid the calling of the multiplex PCR reads with MiXCR, one entry per CDR3 protein. The table has 550,000 to 600,000 distinct CDR3 sequences, about half seen once. Sequences were obtained from peripheral blood or thyroid tissue (not recorded which). The receptors here all came from an adult woman with Graves' disease, either hyperthyroidism or ophthalmopathy (not recorded which).

About this clonotype: Without the conserved terminal phenylalanine or tryptophan, this CDR3 likely stems from a read error. The limits of the CDR3 on the DNA are not certain, so only TCRdb's listed CDR3 is given. The V gene is TRBV19, the J gene TRBJ2-6; whether TRBD2, the table's D call, matches the DNA was not checked. The CDR3 is 9 residues long, counting both termini. Germline assignment: CDR1 LNHDA and CDR2 SQIVND (reference sequence). The CDR3 region is CASSMGRWV.

This clonotype was detected ten times or more. The V and J genes are TRBV2 and TRBJ2-2; D uncertain. Germline CDR1 is SNHLY and CDR2 is FYNNEI. This CDR3 is built from 16 residues. Trimming shortened V by 6 bases and J by 2 bases, and 16 bases separated the two germline ends. This chain's CDR3 is CASSQERVTNTGELFF. DNA of the CDR3: TGTGCCAGCAGCCAAGAGCGCGTGACTAACACCGGGGAGCTGTTTTTT.

In this sample, this clonotype turned up many times. The chain joins TRBV10-3 to TRBJ2-5, with D perhaps assigned TRBD1 or TRBD2 (5 bases each). The CDR3 runs 15 residues. CDR1 ENHRY and CDR2 SYGVKD come from the germline V gene. The V gene lost 0 bases and the J gene lost 0 bases, with 8 bases spanning the gap. The CDR3 region is CAISESRGHQETQYF. In nucleotides, the CDR3 is TGTGCCATCAGTGAGTCCCGGGGACACCAAGAGACCCAGTACTTC.

The rearrangement links TRBV7-2 to TRBJ2-7, with 13 bases identical to TRBD2. V dropped 4 bases and J dropped 2; count of bases not matched to a gene: 2. In germline, CDR1 is SGHTA, CDR2 FQGNSA. The CDR3 extends over 15 amino acids. This CDR3 is CASSYGLAGAYEQYF. CDR3 nucleotides: TGTGCCAGCAGCTACGGACTAGCGGGGGCCTACGAGCAGTACTTC. The variable domain in full, with the rest retrieved from reference TRBV7-2 and TRBJ2-7, is GAGVSQSPSNKVTEKGKDVELRCDPISGHTALYWYRQSLGQGLEFLIYFQGNSAPDKSGLPSDRFSAERTGGSVSTLTIQRTQQEDSAVYLCASSYGLAGAYEQYFGPGTRLTVT.

This clonotype showed up many times. This CDR3 is CAFATGLAGGEETQYF. The CDR3 DNA sequence: TGTGCCTTTGCGACCGGACTAGCGGGAGGGGAAGAGACCCAGTACTTC. This rearrangement joins TRBV6-1 to TRBJ2-5; TRBD2 matches at 15 bases. Trimming cost V 11 bases and J 3 bases; bases outside gene matches: 10. Germline V gives CDR1 MNHNS, CDR2 SASEGT. This CDR3 comprises 16 residues.

This clonotype turned up a few times. J is TRBJ1-5 and V is TRBV19, with D unresolved. The CDR3 runs 14 residues. Germline V CDR1 and CDR2: LNHDA, SQIVND (reference sequence). The V gene lost 3 bases and the J gene lost 0 bases, with 6 bases spanning the gap. Here the CDR3 DNA reads TGTGCCAGTAGTATCCGGGGTAGCAATCAGCCCCAGCATTTT. It codes for CASSIRGSNQPQHF.

V is TRBV7-9 and J is TRBJ2-7; D possibly corresponds to TRBD1 (6 bases). The germline CDR1 and CDR2 sequences are SEHNR and FQNEAQ (reference sequence). V dropped 4 bases and J dropped 9 bases, with 13 bases sitting between them. The CDR3 runs to 12 residues. The CDR3 DNA reads TGTGCCAGCAGCTACCGGGACACCCTGCAGTACTTC. Its translation is CASSYRDTLQYF.

This clonotype was counted at least ten times. The gene calls are TRBV20-1 and TRBJ1-3, with TRBD1 matching 7 bases. Germline values: CDR1 DFQATT, CDR2 SNEGSKA (reference sequence). The V segment lost 6 bases and the J segment 7 bases; nucleotides outside the gene matches: 6. The CDR3 consists of 12 residues. The CDR3 nucleotides are TGCAGTGCCCATGGGACAGTCAACACCATATATTTT. Protein: CSAHGTVNTIYF.

V usage is TRBV7-6 and J usage is TRBJ2-7; D unclear. The germline V gene encodes CDR1 SGHVS and CDR2 FNYEAQ. The CDR3 is made up of 11 amino acids. V was trimmed by 5 bases and J by 8 bases, leaving 10 bases between them. The chain's CDR3 is CASSTTGQQYF. The CDR3, as DNA: TGTGCCAGCAGCACAACCGGTCAGCAGTACTTC.

The chain couples TRBV7-2 to TRBJ2-7; D gene unclear. CDR1 and CDR2 (germline): SGHTA, FQGNSA. This CDR3 region has 16 residues. V was pared by 5 bases and J by 2 bases, with 19 bases between. This chain's CDR3 is CASSPIWTEHTYEQYF. CDR3 bases: TGTGCCAGCAGCCCTATTTGGACGGAACATACCTACGAGCAGTACTTC.

The table lists this clonotype with many counts. The chain has TRBV28 and TRBJ2-7, with D perhaps TRBD1 or TRBD2 (5 bases each). CDR3 length: 14 amino acids. Trimming removed 5 bases at V and 2 bases at J, with 13 bases between. Germline V CDR1 and CDR2: MDHEN, SYDVKM. The CDR3 protein is CASSLPGRTYEQYF. The CDR3 nucleotides are TGTGCCAGCAGTCTTCCGGGACGGACCTACGAGCAGTACTTC. Looking up the rest from reference TRBV28 and TRBJ2-7 gives the full variable domain: DVKVTQSSRYLVKRTGEKVFLECVQDMDHENMFWYRQDPGLGLRLIYFSYDVKMKEKGDIPEGYSVSREKKERFSLILESASTNQTSMYLCASSLPGRTYEQYFGPGTRLTVT.

The gene calls are TRBV10-3 and TRBJ2-5; D tentatively reads TRBD1 or TRBD2 (6 bases each). V lost 6 bases and J 5 bases, leaving 19 bases between the germline ends. Germline CDR1 is ENHRY and CDR2 is SYGVKD. This CDR3 comprises 15 residues. CDR3 nucleotide sequence: TGTGCCATCAGCGTTTCGGGGGCCCAACGGGAGACCCAGTACTTC. Its protein product is CAISVSGAQRETQYF.

This clonotype was detected only once. The rearrangement uses TRBV7-9 and TRBJ2-5; the D gene is possibly TRBD1 (6 bases). CDR3 length: 14 amino acids. Germline-derived CDR1 and CDR2 are SEHNR and FQNEAQ (reference sequence). Trimming removed 1 base at V and 9 bases at J, with 15 bases between. The CDR3 DNA follows: TGTGCCAGCAGCTTAGTTACAGGGCTTCGGGCCCAGTACTTC. This sequence encodes CASSLVTGLRAQYF.

This clonotype was recorded once. The chain carries TRBV19 and TRBJ1-1, with D possibly matching TRBD1 (5 bases). V lost 3 bases and J lost 7, with 15 bases in between. The CDR3 is 14 residues long. Germline CDR1 LNHDA, CDR2 SQIVND (reference sequence). The CDR3 DNA is TGTGCCAGTAGTATCCGGCGGGGGTATAGTGAAGCTTTCTTT. Residues: CASSIRRGYSEAFF.

This clonotype was seen a handful of times. The chain recombines TRBV30 with TRBJ1-6, with TRBD1 as a possible D gene (5 bases). The CDR3 is 17 amino acids. The V end lost 1 base, the J end lost 7 bases, and 20 bases lay between the germline ends. The V gene's germline CDR1 is GTSNPN and CDR2 SVGIG (reference sequence). The CDR3 sequence: CAWSDLSAGRTNSPLHF. DNA of the CDR3: TGTGCCTGGAGTGATCTGTCGGCAGGGAGGACAAATTCACCCCTCCACTTT. Full variable domain (missing parts from reference TRBV30 and TRBJ1-6): SQTIHQWPATLVQPVGSPLSLECTVEGTSNPNLYWYRQAAGRGLQLLFYSVGIGQISSEVPQNLSASRPQDRQFILSSKKLLLSDSGFYLCAWSDLSAGRTNSPLHFGNGTRLTVT.

This rearrangement joins TRBV15 to TRBJ2-5; D possibly corresponds to TRBD2 (6 bases). CDR1 is LNHNV and CDR2 is YYDKDF in the germline V gene (reference sequence). V gave up 8 bases and J gave up 4 bases, with 8 bases separating them. The CDR3 is made up of 11 amino acids. The CDR3 coding sequence is TGTGCCACCCCGGAGGGAGAGACCCAGTACTTC. This encodes CATPEGETQYF. Full variable domain (outside the CDR3, taken from reference TRBV15 and TRBJ2-5): DAMVIQNPRYQVTQFGKPVTLSCSQTLNHNVMYWYQQKSSQAPKLLFHYYDKDFNNEADTPDNFQSRRPNTSFCFLDIRSPGLGDTAMYLCATPEGETQYFGPGTRLLVL.

Worth noting for this clonotype: Germline is not matched at one junction end, which may reflect a read error. The rearrangement joins TRBV3-1 to TRBJ1-1; perhaps TRBD1 as D (5 bases). CDR3 size: 15 residues. The germline V gene encodes CDR1 LGHDT and CDR2 YNNKEL (reference sequence). The CDR3 region has the DNA TGTGCCAGCAGCCAAATTTTAGGGGAGGGCGCTGAAGCCTTCTTT. Amino acids: CASSQILGEGAEAFF.

The CDR3 nucleotides read TGTGCCAGCAGCTTAGCGGACAGGGGGCAGCCCCAGCATTTT. As protein: CASSLADRGQPQHF. The V and J genes are TRBV7-2 and TRBJ1-5, with 10 bases aligning to TRBD1. V dropped 0 bases and J dropped 7; count of bases not matched to a gene: 0. Germline loops: CDR1 SGHTA, CDR2 FQGNSA. CDR3 length: 14 amino acids.